This TCR beta chain was profiled in a study of T cells in localized non-small cell lung cancer. Overall study findings and caveats: A raised T cell density in blood coincided with lengthier overall survival. Because sequencing included only one region (of the tumor), heterogeneity remains possible. Uninvolved adjacent lung showed peak T cell clonality, exceeding tumor. Appearances in adjacent lung were noted for a median approximately 50 of the top 100 tumor clones.

The CDR3 runs 15 residues. The germline V gene has CDR1 SGHNT and CDR2 YYREEE (reference sequence). Trimming cost V 0 bases and J 6 bases; bases outside gene matches: 8. Repertoires were generated with immunoSEQ multiplex PCR, while TCRdb's copy carries only in-frame clones and drops some. The data hold tens of thousands of clones, with approximately 84% observed a single time. Remarks on this clone: As yet, its antigen is unknown.

Sequenced material: peripheral blood, taken before any cancer treatment. The chain uses TRBV5-4 and TRBJ1-2, with TRBD1 identical over 7 bases. This clonotype was obtained from a female donor older than 55 with stage I lung adenocarcinoma. This CDR3 reads CASSLAPQGSHGYTF. The CDR3 DNA sequence: TGTGCCAGCAGCTTGGCCCCACAGGGGTCCCATGGCTACACCTTC.